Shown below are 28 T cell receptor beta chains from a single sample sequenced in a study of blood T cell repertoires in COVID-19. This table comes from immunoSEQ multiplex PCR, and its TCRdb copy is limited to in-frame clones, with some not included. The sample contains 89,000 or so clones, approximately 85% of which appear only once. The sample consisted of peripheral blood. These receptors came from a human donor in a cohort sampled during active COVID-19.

This CDR3 reads CASSDSAVSDEQYF. The CDR3 DNA reads as TGTGCCAGCAGTGATTCAGCGGTTTCGGACGAGCAGTACTTC. The chain carries TRBV2 and TRBJ2-7; maybe TRBD2 (5 bases). Germline V CDR1 and CDR2: SNHLY, FYNNEI. V was trimmed by 3 bases and J by 5 bases, leaving 14 bases between them. CDR3 size: 14 residues.

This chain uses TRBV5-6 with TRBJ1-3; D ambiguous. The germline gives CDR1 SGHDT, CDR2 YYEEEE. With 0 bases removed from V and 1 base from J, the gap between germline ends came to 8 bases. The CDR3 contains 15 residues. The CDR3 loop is CASSLVPGSGNTIYF. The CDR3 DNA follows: TGTGCCAGCAGCTTGGTTCCGGGTTCTGGAAACACCATATATTTT.

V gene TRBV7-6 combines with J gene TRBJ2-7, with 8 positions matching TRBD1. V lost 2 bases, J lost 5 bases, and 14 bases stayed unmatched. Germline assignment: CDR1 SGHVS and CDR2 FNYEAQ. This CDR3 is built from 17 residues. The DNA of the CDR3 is TGTGCCAGCAGCTTACGGGCAGGGGGCGTAAGTCCCAACGAGCAGTACTTC. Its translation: CASSLRAGGVSPNEQYF.

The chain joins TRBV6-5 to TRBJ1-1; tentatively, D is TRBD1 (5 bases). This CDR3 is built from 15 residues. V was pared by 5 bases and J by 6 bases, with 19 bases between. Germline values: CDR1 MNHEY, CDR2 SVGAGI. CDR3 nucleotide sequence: TGTGCCAGCAGTCAGCGCGGGGGATATGGGCCTGAAGCTTTCTTT. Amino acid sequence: CASSQRGGYGPEAFF.

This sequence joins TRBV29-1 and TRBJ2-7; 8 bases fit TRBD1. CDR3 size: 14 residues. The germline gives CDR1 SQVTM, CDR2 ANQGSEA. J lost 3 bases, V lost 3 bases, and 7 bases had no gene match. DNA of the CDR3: TGCAGCGTTGACGGGACAGGCGTCAGCTACGAGCAGTACTTC. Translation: CSVDGTGVSYEQYF.

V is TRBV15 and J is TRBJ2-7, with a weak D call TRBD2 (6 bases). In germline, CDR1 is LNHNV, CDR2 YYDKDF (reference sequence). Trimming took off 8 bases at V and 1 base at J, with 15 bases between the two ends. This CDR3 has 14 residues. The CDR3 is CATAGSPPSYEQYF. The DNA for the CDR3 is TGTGCCACCGCGGGGTCACCCCCATCCTACGAGCAGTACTTC.

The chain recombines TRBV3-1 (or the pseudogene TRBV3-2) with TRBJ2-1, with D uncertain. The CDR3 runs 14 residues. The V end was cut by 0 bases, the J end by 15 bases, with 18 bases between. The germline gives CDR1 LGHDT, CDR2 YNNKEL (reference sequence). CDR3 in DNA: TGTGCCAGCAGCCAAGATCAGGCAGTGCAGGTACCGTTCTTC. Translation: CASSQDQAVQVPFF.

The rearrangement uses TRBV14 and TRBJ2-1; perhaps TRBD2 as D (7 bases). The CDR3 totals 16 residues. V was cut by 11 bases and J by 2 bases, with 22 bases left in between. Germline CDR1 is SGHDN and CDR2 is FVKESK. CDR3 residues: CAPSRGRGATYNEQFF. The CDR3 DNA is TGTGCCCCCAGCCGGGGGAGGGGGGCCACCTACAATGAGCAGTTCTTC.

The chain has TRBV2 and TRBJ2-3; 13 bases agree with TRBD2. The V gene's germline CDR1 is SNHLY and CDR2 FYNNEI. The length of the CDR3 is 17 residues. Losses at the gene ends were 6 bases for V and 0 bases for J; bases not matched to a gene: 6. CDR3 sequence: CASRATSGRSSTDTQYF. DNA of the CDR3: TGTGCCAGCAGAGCGACTAGCGGGAGGTCTAGCACAGATACGCAGTATTTT. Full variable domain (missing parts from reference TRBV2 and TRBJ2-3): EPEVTQTPSHQVTQMGQEVILRCVPISNHLYFYWYRQILGQKVEFLVSFYNNEISEKSEIFDDQFSVERPDGSNFTLKIRSTKLEDSAMYFCASRATSGRSSTDTQYFGPGTRLTVL.

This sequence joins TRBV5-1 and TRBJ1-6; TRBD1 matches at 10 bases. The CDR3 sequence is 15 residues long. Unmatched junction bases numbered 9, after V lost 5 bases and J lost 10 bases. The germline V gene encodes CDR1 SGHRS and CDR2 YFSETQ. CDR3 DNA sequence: TGCGCCAGCAGTCCGAGTGGGACAGGGGACTCACCCCTCCACTTT. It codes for CASSPSGTGDSPLHF.

CDR3 loop: CASSRVLRETQYF. The CDR3 nucleotides read TGTGCCAGTAGTAGAGTTCTCCGGGAGACCCAGTACTTC. The chain is built from TRBV19 and TRBJ2-5; D not certain. The CDR3 is made up of 13 amino acids. The V end was cut by 4 bases, the J end by 5 bases, with 11 bases between. The germline gives CDR1 LNHDA, CDR2 SQIVND (reference sequence).

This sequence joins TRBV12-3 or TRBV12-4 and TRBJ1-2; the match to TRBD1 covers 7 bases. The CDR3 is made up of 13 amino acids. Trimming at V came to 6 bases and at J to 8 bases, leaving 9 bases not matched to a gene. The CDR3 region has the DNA TGTGCCAGCAGACGAGACAGGGCTAGGGGCTACACCTTC. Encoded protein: CASRRDRARGYTF.

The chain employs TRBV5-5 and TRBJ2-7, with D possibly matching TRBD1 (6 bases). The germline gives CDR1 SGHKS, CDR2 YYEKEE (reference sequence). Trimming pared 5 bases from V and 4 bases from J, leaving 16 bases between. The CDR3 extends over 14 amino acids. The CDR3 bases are TGTGCCAGCAGGGTTGGGGACACCCGTTACGAGCAGTACTTC. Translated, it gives CASRVGDTRYEQYF.

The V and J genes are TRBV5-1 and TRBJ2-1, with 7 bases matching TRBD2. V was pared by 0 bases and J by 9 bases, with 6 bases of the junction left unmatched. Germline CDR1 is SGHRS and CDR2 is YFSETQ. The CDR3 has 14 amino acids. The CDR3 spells CASSLGGGVGEQFF. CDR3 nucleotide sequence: TGCGCCAGCAGCTTGGGCGGGGGTGTCGGTGAGCAGTTCTTC.

CDR3 bases: TGTGCCAGCAGCCCCAGAACAGGGTGGGCCGGGGAGCTGTTTTTT. Protein: CASSPRTGWAGELFF. The rearrangement joins TRBV7-2 to TRBJ2-2, with D possibly being TRBD1 (6 bases). V shed 5 bases and J shed 6 bases, with 16 bases lying between them. Germline V gene data show CDR1 as SGHTA and CDR2 as FQGNSA. This CDR3 has 15 residues.

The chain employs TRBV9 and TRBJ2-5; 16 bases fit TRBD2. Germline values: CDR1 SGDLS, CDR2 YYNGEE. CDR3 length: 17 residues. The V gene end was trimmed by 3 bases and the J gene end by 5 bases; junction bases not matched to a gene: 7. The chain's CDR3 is CASSAGTSGGAGETQYF. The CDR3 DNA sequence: TGTGCCAGCAGCGCCGGGACTAGCGGGGGGGCCGGGGAGACCCAGTACTTC.

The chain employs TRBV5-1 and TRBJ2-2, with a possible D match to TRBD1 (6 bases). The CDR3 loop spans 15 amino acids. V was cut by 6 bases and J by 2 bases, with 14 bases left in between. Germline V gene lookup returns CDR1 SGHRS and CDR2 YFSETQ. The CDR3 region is CASTSDRINTGELFF. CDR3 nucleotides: TGCGCCAGCACCTCAGACAGGATTAACACCGGGGAGCTGTTTTTT.

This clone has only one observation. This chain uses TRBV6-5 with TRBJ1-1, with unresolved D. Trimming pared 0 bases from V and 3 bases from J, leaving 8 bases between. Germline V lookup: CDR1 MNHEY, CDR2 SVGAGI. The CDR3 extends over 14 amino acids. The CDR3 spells CASSYSPGDTEAFF. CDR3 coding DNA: TGTGCCAGCAGTTACTCGCCGGGTGACACTGAAGCTTTCTTT.

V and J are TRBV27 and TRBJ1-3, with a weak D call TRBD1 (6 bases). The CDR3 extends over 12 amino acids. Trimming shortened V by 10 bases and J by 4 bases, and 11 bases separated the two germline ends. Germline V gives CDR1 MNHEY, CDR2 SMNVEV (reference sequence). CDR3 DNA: TGTGCCATCACAGGGCGGGGAAACACCATATATTTT. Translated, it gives CAITGRGNTIYF.

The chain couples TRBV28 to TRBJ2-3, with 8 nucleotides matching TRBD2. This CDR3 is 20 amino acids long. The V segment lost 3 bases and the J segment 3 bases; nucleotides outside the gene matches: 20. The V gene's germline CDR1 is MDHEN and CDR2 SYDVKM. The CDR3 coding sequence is TGTGCCAGCAGTTTCTCATTGGGACTTAGCGGGAAGGACCCGACAGATACGCAGTATTTT. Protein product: CASSFSLGLSGKDPTDTQYF.

The CDR3 sequence: CASSYARSSTDTQYF. DNA for the CDR3: TGTGCCAGCAGTTACGCGAGATCCAGCACAGATACGCAGTATTTT. The chain links TRBV6-2 or TRBV6-3 to TRBJ2-3; D uncertain. V lost 2 bases and J 0 bases, leaving 9 bases between the germline ends. Per the germline V gene, CDR1 is MNHEY and CDR2 is SVGEGT. This CDR3 is 15 amino acids long.

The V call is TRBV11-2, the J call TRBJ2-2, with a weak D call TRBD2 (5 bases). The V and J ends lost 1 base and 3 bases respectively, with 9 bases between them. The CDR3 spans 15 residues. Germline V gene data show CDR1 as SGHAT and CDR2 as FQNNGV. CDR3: CASSLVASYTGELFF. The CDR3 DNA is TGTGCCAGCAGCTTAGTAGCGTCGTACACCGGGGAGCTGTTTTTT.

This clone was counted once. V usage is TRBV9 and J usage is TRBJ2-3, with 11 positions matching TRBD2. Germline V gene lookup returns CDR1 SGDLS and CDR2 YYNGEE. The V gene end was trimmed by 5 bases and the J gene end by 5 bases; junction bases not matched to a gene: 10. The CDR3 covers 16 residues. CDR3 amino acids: CASSSLAGGPVDTQYF. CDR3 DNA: TGTGCCAGCAGTAGTCTAGCGGGAGGCCCCGTAGATACGCAGTATTTT.

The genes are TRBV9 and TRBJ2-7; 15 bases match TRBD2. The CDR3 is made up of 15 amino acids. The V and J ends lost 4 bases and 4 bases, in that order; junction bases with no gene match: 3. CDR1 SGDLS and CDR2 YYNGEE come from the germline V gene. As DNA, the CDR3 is TGTGCCAGCAGCCCGGGGACTAGCGGGGGGTACGAGCAGTACTTC. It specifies CASSPGTSGGYEQYF.

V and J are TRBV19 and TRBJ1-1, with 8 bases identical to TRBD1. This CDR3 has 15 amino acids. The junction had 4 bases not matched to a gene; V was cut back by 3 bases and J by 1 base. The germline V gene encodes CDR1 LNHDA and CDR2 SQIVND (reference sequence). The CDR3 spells CASSISGTGNTEAFF. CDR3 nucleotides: TGTGCCAGTAGTATCTCTGGGACAGGGAACACTGAAGCTTTCTTT.

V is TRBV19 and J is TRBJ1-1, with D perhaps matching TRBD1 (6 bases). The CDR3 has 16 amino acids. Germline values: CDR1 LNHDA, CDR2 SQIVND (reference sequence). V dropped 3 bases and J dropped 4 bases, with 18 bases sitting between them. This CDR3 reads CASSIGVQGKGTEAFF. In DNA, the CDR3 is TGTGCCAGTAGTATCGGGGTGCAGGGGAAGGGCACTGAAGCTTTCTTT.

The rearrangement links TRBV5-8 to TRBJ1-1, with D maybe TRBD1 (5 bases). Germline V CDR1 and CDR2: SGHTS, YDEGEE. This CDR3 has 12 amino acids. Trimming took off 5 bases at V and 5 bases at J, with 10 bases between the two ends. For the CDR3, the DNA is TGTGCCAGCAGTCCAGGGATGACTGAAGCTTTCTTT. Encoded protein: CASSPGMTEAFF.

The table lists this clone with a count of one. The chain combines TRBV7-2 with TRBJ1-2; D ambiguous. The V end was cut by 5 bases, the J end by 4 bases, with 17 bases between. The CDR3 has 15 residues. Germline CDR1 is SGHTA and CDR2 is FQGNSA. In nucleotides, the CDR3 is TGTGCCAGCAGCCCCAATCCCACAGCCATCTATGGCTACACCTTC. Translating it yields CASSPNPTAIYGYTF.